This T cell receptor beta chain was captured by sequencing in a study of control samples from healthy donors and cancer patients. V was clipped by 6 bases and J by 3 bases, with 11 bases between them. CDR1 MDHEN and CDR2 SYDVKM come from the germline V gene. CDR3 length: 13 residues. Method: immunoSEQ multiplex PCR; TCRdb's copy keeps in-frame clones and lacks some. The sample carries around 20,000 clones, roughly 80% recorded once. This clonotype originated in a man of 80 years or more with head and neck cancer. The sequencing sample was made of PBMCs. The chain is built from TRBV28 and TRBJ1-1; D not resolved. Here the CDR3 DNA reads TGTGCCAGCAGGGAAACAGAGTACACTGAAGCTTTCTTT. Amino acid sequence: CASRETEYTEAFF. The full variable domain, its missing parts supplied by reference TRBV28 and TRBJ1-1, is DVKVTQSSRYLVKRTGEKVFLECVQDMDHENMFWYRQDPGLGLRLIYFSYDVKMKEKGDIPEGYSVSREKKERFSLILESASTNQTSMYLCASRETEYTEAFFGQGTRLTVV.